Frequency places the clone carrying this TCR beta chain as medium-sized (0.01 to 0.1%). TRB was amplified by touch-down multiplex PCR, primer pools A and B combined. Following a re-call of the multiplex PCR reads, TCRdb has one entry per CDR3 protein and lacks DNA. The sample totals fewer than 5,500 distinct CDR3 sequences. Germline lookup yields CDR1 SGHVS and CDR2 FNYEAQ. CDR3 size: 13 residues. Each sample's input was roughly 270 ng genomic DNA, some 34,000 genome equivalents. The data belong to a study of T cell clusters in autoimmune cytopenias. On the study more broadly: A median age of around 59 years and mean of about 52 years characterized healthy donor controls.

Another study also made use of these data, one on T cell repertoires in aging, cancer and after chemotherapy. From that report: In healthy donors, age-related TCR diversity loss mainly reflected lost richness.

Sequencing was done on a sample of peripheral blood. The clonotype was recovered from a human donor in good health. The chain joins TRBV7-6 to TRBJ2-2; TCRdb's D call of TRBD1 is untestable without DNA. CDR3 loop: CASRTGLTGELFF.